These T cell receptor beta chains were read from a single sample in a study of cytomegalovirus exposure and HLA in healthy donors. TCRdb keeps only in-frame clones here, not all; method: immunoSEQ multiplex PCR. This table holds about 160,000 clones, 84% found once. The sequenced sample was PBMCs. The receptors shown here come from a man aged 50 to 59 in good health and CMV-seropositive. The CDR3 runs from the conserved cysteine through the conserved F or W. D genes are given only for firm matches. Clone size is given for some rows only: seen once, a few or many times, or a class if the clone is expanded.

v_call	d_call	clone_size	j_call	cdr3_nt	cdr3_aa
TRBV29-1	-	-	TRBJ2-3	TGCAGCGTTGCGTCAGGGTCAATGACAGATACGCAGTATTTT	CSVASGSMTDTQYF
TRBV7-7	TRBD1	-	TRBJ2-1	TGTGCTAGCAGCCTGACAGGGGGTGAGCAGTTCTTC	CASSLTGGEQFF
TRBV5-5	-	-	TRBJ2-3	TGTGCCAGCACAGCGGCGAGAACTAGACGAACCGGTAACACAGATACGCAGTATTTT	CASTAARTRRTGNTDTQYF
TRBV6-1	TRBD2	-	TRBJ2-3	TGTGCCAGCAGCTTCCCGGGACTAGGGACAGATACGCAGTATTTT	CASSFPGLGTDTQYF
TRBV6-6	TRBD1	once	TRBJ1-2	TGTGCCAGCAGGATGACAGGGGGCGAGGACACCTTC	CASRMTGGEDTF
TRBV19	-	-	TRBJ1-3	TGTGCCAGTAGTAGCGGTCTCTCTGGAAACACCATATATTTT	CASSSGLSGNTIYF
TRBV5-1	TRBD1	-	TRBJ1-2	TGCGCCAGCAGCTCTCAATCCGGGACAGCCGATGGCTACACCTTC	CASSSQSGTADGYTF
TRBV7-9	TRBD1	-	TRBJ2-1	TGTGCCAGCAGCTTCGGGGGTCCGGGACAGGGGGCGAATGAGCAGTTCTTC	CASSFGGPGQGANEQFF
TRBV2	TRBD1	-	TRBJ1-2	TGTGCCAGCATCCAGGGGACAGGGGGAAAGGACTATGGCTACACCTTC	CASIQGTGGKDYGYTF
TRBV10-2	-	once	TRBJ2-1	TGCGCCAGCGTAATGGCGGGTGAGCAGTTCTTC	CASVMAGEQFF
TRBV7-6	TRBD1	once	TRBJ1-6	TGTGCCAGCAGCTCGGGACAGGGGCTTAGTCCCCTCCACTTT	CASSSGQGLSPLHF
TRBV5-1	TRBD2	-	TRBJ2-3	TGCGCCAGCGATCCGGGACTAGCCACAGATACGCAGTATTTT	CASDPGLATDTQYF
TRBV11-2	-	-	TRBJ1-6	TGTGCCAGCAGCTTAAGGAGTATAGGTTCTCACTCCTATAATTCACCCCTCCACTTT	CASSLRSIGSHSYNSPLHF
TRBV28	-	-	TRBJ1-2	TGTGCCACGAACAGGTTAAACTATGGCTACACCTTC	CATNRLNYGYTF
TRBV2	-	-	TRBJ2-2	TGTGCCAGCAGGGCCCTCCAGACAGGGAACACCGGGGAGCTGTTTTTT	CASRALQTGNTGELFF
TRBV4-1	TRBD1	-	TRBJ1-5	TGCGCCAGCAGCCCCCAGGGGACAGGGGTGTTCTATCAGCCCCAGCATTTT	CASSPQGTGVFYQPQHF
TRBV5-1	-	-	TRBJ1-3	TGCGCCAGCAGACAGGAATCCTCTGGAAACACCATATATTTT	CASRQESSGNTIYF
TRBV4-2	-	-	TRBJ2-7	TGTGCCAGGAGGAAAAGGTCCTACGAGCAGTACTTC	CARRKRSYEQYF
TRBV6-5	-	-	TRBJ2-2	TGTGCCAGCACCACACCGGGGCGGGGCACCGGGGAGCTGTTTTTT	CASTTPGRGTGELFF
TRBV6-5	TRBD1	few	TRBJ1-4	TGTGCCAGCAGTTACAAGGGGACAGGTGTTGAAAAACTGTTTTTT	CASSYKGTGVEKLFF
TRBV7-9	-	-	TRBJ2-2	TGTGCCAGCAGCGTAGAAACAGGAGTCACCGGGGAGCTGTTTTTT	CASSVETGVTGELFF
TRBV4-1	-	-	TRBJ1-1	TGCGCCAGCAGCCAAGGCCGGGAAGCTTTCTTT	CASSQGREAFF
TRBV6-5	-	-	TRBJ1-1	TGTGCCAGCAGTCCCCGGACAGCCCTCCGTTTGGGAGCTTTCTTT	CASSPRTALRLGAFF
TRBV2	-	-	TRBJ1-6	TGTGCCAGCAGTGAAGCGTTTGACTGGGTTGCACCCCTCCACTTT	CASSEAFDWVAPLHF
TRBV5-1	TRBD2	-	TRBJ2-1	TGCGCCAGCAGCTTGACAACTAGCGGGCCCAGCTCCTACAATGAGCAGTTCTTC	CASSLTTSGPSSYNEQFF
TRBV5-1	-	-	TRBJ1-2	TGCGCCAGCAGCTTGGGGGGCCGGGGCTACACCTTC	CASSLGGRGYTF
TRBV5-4	-	once	TRBJ2-1	TGTGCCAGCAGCGCAGGCCATCCCCGGGATAATGAGCAGTTCTTC	CASSAGHPRDNEQFF
TRBV7-2	TRBD1	-	TRBJ2-2	TGTGCCAGCAGCTCACAGGGGCCGCTCACCGGGGAGCTGTTTTTT	CASSSQGPLTGELFF